Listed below are T cell receptor beta chains from one sample, sequenced in a study of glioma-infiltrating T cells. Each CDR3 protein gets one entry after TCRdb re-called the multiplex PCR reads with MiXCR. This table holds 150,000 or so distinct CDR3 sequences, around 40% found once. Sample: glioma tissue, nonneoplastic brain tissue, or PBMCs (not recorded which). The receptors come from a human donor with low-grade glioma or glioblastoma, undergoing nonglioma brain surgery, or in good health (not recorded which). CDR3s include the opening cysteine and the closing phenylalanine or tryptophan.

J	V	CDR3
TRBJ1-1	TRBV29-1	CSVGDTEVFF
TRBJ1-1	TRBV6-1	CASTLRQGLRAFF
TRBJ1-1	TRBV2	CARGQGDTEAFF
TRBJ1-1	TRBV10-3	CAISAVWGQSNTEAFF
TRBJ1-6	TRBV19	CASTPQGGDSPLHF
TRBJ2-1	TRBV10-1	CASSILVNNEQFF
TRBJ1-1	TRBV6-5	CASSPKPGEFGIGYTEAFF
TRBJ2-1	TRBV20-1	CSATGGGQFF
TRBJ1-4	TRBV27	CASSQTQGNEKLFF
TRBJ1-2	TRBV7-2	CASSLTTGGASGYTF
TRBJ2-3	TRBV6-1	CASSEETLSTDTQYF
TRBJ2-5	TRBV12-3/TRBV12-4	CASSSGATQETQYF
TRBJ1-1	TRBV4-2	CASSQDIPAPRRNTEAFF
TRBJ2-5	TRBV11-2	CASSVIGETQYF
TRBJ1-5	TRBV6-1	CASSSYRRGSNSNQPQHF
TRBJ1-1	TRBV12-3/TRBV12-4	CASSYYRQVRTEAFF
TRBJ1-1	TRBV2	CASSDRSGEAFF
TRBJ2-7	TRBV29-1	CSVEPGQLAGEQYF
TRBJ1-5	TRBV19	CASSIFFQPQHF
TRBJ2-5	TRBV6-5	CASSYGATGVETQYF
TRBJ2-5	TRBV5-5	CASSRTGEGAQYF
TRBJ1-2	TRBV6-1	CASTRTGPYGYTF
TRBJ2-2	TRBV6-5	CASSYADRVGELFF
TRBJ2-7	TRBV19	CASSIQGGFDEQYF
TRBJ2-1	TRBV15	CATSGPPKAGRGPEQFF
TRBJ1-1	TRBV6-5	CASSYSLGQNMNTEAFF
TRBJ2-7	TRBV6-1	CAAGGYEQYF
TRBJ2-7	TRBV4-3	CASSQVSSGSFREQYF
TRBJ2-7	TRBV6-1	CASDSLDGYEQYF
TRBJ2-1	TRBV6-1	CASSGSGIPNEQFF
TRBJ2-1	TRBV7-6	CASSPQGLADYNEQFF
TRBJ2-5	TRBV7-9	CASSLGRDGQETQYF
TRBJ2-1	TRBV6-2/TRBV6-3	CASSYLGTSGYNEQFF
TRBJ1-2	TRBV4-2	CASSQDIRSSYTF
TRBJ1-1	TRBV7-6	CASSQGGQFTYTEAFF
TRBJ2-3	TRBV28	CASTLGRTGGIGTDTQYF
TRBJ1-2	TRBV27	CASSYRDSLPYGYTF
TRBJ2-3	TRBV28	CASSQFEGADTQYF
TRBJ2-1	TRBV5-1	CATKSPGRGNNEQFF
NA	TRBV2	CASTQEAGNTIYF
TRBJ1-4	TRBV2	CAGRTAPNEKLFF
TRBJ2-2	TRBV3-1	CASSRGLGDTGELFF
TRBJ1-2	TRBV6-2/TRBV6-3	CASSLTPTGVNYGYTF
TRBJ2-3	TRBV7-2	CASSLAGLADTQYF
TRBJ1-6	TRBV4-3	CASSQGGYSYNSPLHF
TRBJ1-2	TRBV7-9	CASSLGVSAYGYTF
TRBJ1-1	TRBV7-8	CASSPTGDRAEAFF
TRBJ1-1	TRBV6-1	CASRGMNTEAFF
TRBJ2-1	TRBV20-1	CSARDYSSGKYEQFF
TRBJ2-3	TRBV6-2/TRBV6-3	CASSDGTGVLRDTQYF
TRBJ1-1	TRBV20-1	CSARGGAGNTEAFF
TRBJ2-7	TRBV24-1	CATSDSSGEQYF
TRBJ2-7	TRBV6-1	CASKAGSYEQYF
TRBJ2-2	TRBV24-1	CATRRTGGTGELFF